Below, one T cell receptor beta chain is given with its context. Clinical history as reported by participants underpinned cohort assignment. Donors of Cohort 3 who recovered were those that had two negative PCRs, clearance, or symptom resolution. The germline V and J ends were trimmed by 5 bases and 2 bases, with 13 bases remaining between them. The CDR3 extends over 15 amino acids. The germline V gene encodes CDR1 MGHDK and CDR2 SYGVNS. The entry originates in a study of blood T cell repertoires in COVID-19. Study as a whole: Whether acute or convalescent, the COVID-19 samples came from the United States, Italy and Spain.

Per the original methods: Nucleated cell counts were estimated from reference gene primer amplification. Method: immunoSEQ multiplex PCR; TCRdb's copy keeps in-frame clones and lacks some. V and J calls and clone size are those listed in that table; D and trimming were worked out from the DNA. The sample lists about 300,000 clones; approximately 84% were seen once. This TCR came from a man aged 30 to 45 who had recovered from COVID-19. Sequencing was carried out using PBMCs or T cells enriched from blood (not recorded which). The V and J genes are TRBV25-1 and TRBJ1-5; D gene uncertain. Here the CDR3 DNA reads TGTGCCAGCAGTCCTTCCCTACCCCGCAATCAGCCCCAGCATTTT. Encoded protein: CASSPSLPRNQPQHF.